The following is a T cell receptor (beta chain) sequence with its context. TCRdb's table, derived via immunoSEQ multiplex PCR, lists solely in-frame clones and lacks some. The data show some 500,000 clones, roughly three quarters seen once. This specimen comes from a study of shared clonotypes between healthy human individuals. The sequence derives from a woman aged 40-49 years in good health. Some clones in this sample may be carry-over from other donors' samples. Sequenced sample: PBMCs.

CDR3 residues: CASSVQSGTPYNEQFF. In DNA form, the CDR3 reads TGTGCCAGCAGCGTCCAGTCCGGGACGCCCTACAATGAGCAGTTCTTC. V gene TRBV7-2 combines with J gene TRBJ2-1; D is perhaps TRBD1 or TRBD2 (5 bases each). The V gene's germline CDR1 is SGHTA and CDR2 FQGNSA. V shed 5 bases and J shed 2 bases, with 16 bases lying between them. The CDR3 loop spans 16 amino acids.